The next 30 T cell receptor beta chains were all read from a single sample in a study of blood T cell repertoires in COVID-19. The repertoire was sequenced with immunoSEQ multiplex PCR; TCRdb's copy has only in-frame clones and lacks some. The table includes about 200,000 clones, roughly 83% detected once. The sample comprised peripheral blood. All receptors come from a man between 40 and 49 years old with acute or convalescent COVID-19.

The chain joins TRBV6-2 or TRBV6-3 to TRBJ1-5, with 8 positions matching TRBD1. V lost 5 bases and J lost 2; bases outside the gene matches: 2. This CDR3 has 14 residues. Germline values: CDR1 MNHEY, CDR2 SVGEGT. Here the CDR3 DNA reads TGTGCCAGCAGTCCGACAGGGGGCAATCAGCCCCAGCATTTT. Translated: CASSPTGGNQPQHF.

The chain combines TRBV6-5 with TRBJ2-7, with D possibly matching TRBD1 (5 bases). In germline, CDR1 is MNHEY, CDR2 SVGAGI. The CDR3 is made up of 13 amino acids. The ends were cut back, 6 bases at V and 3 bases at J, with 12 bases in the middle. For the CDR3, the DNA is TGTGCCAGCAGCGGACAACTGGGCTACGAGCAGTACTTC. This sequence encodes CASSGQLGYEQYF.

This chain uses TRBV24-1 with TRBJ2-4, with D unresolved. CDR3 length equals 15 residues. Trimming cost V 4 bases and J 0 bases, with 9 bases left between them. CDR1 and CDR2 from the germline V gene are KGHDR and SFDVKD. The CDR3 sequence: CATSEQKLAKNIQYF. CDR3 nucleotides: TGTGCCACCAGTGAACAGAAACTAGCCAAAAACATTCAGTACTTC.

The genes are TRBV9 and TRBJ2-6, with D possibly TRBD2 on 6 matching bases. Germline CDR1 and CDR2: SGDLS and YYNGEE. The CDR3 length is 15 residues. Trimming cost V 4 bases and J 0 bases, with 8 bases left between them. CDR3 sequence reads: CASSRGSSGANVLTF. The CDR3 nucleotides read TGTGCCAGCAGCCGGGGGAGCTCTGGGGCCAACGTCCTGACTTTC.

The chain is built from TRBV12-3 or TRBV12-4 and TRBJ2-2; D unclear. The CDR3 is 12 amino acids. V was cut by 5 bases and J by 4 bases, with 5 bases left in between. CDR3 DNA: TGTGCCAGCAGTCCAGTCACCGGGGAGCTGTTTTTT. It translates to CASSPVTGELFF.

This clone was detected once. The chain is built from TRBV24-1 and TRBJ2-1, with 8 bases fitting TRBD2. Trimming removed 5 bases from V and 2 bases from J; junction bases left unmatched: 19. Germline loops: CDR1 KGHDR, CDR2 SFDVKD. The CDR3 length is 20 residues. The CDR3 DNA reads as TGTGCCACCAGTGTGGGTAGTGGGGATAGCGGGAAGGGTGCCTACAATGAGCAGTTCTTC. This codes for CATSVGSGDSGKGAYNEQFF.

The chain combines TRBV19 with TRBJ2-7; the match to TRBD1 covers 11 bases. Losses at the gene ends were 1 base for V and 3 bases for J; bases not matched to a gene: 5. The CDR3 runs 16 residues. Germline V CDR1 and CDR2: LNHDA, SQIVND (reference sequence). CDR3 sequence (DNA): TGTGCCAGTAGTATAGTCCCGGGACAGGGGGTCTACGAGCAGTACTTC. It is translated as CASSIVPGQGVYEQYF.

This clone is labeled as large (0.1 to 1%). The identical CDR3 is also encoded by other nucleotide sequences in the sample. The DNA for the CDR3 is TGTGCCAGCAGCTTAGGAAGCACAGGTGAAGCTTTCTTT. Protein sequence: CASSLGSTGEAFF. The chain employs TRBV7-9 and TRBJ1-1; maybe TRBD1 (5 bases). The V gene's germline CDR1 is SEHNR and CDR2 FQNEAQ (reference sequence). The CDR3 extends over 13 amino acids. The germline V and J ends were trimmed by 1 base and 7 bases, with 10 bases remaining between them. The full variable domain, with the rest looked up from reference TRBV7-9 and TRBJ1-1, is DTGVSQNPRHKITKRGQNVTFRCDPISEHNRLYWYRQTLGQGPEFLTYFQNEAQLEKSRLLSDRFSAERPKGSFSTLEIQRTEQGDSAMYLCASSLGSTGEAFFGQGTRLTVV.

To note about this clone: Given a much more abundant clone one base away, this may be a read error. V is TRBV4-2 and J is TRBJ2-1, with TRBD2 matching 12 bases. The germline gives CDR1 LGHNA, CDR2 YNFKEQ. The ends lost 0 bases at V and 4 bases at J; junction bases unmatched: 1. This CDR3 spans 16 amino acids. DNA of the CDR3: TGTGCCAGCAGCCAAGATGGGACTAGCGGGTACAATGAGCAGTTCTTC. The encoded protein is CASSQDGTSGYNEQFF.

The CDR3 coding sequence is TGTGCCAGCAGCCTCCCCCCTTATGGAGCGGGGGTCGGCAATGAGCAGTTCTTC. Encoded protein: CASSLPPYGAGVGNEQFF. The rearrangement links TRBV3-1 (or the pseudogene TRBV3-2) to TRBJ2-1; 8 nucleotides align to TRBD2. The ends lost 4 bases at V and 6 bases at J; junction bases unmatched: 17. The CDR3 extends over 18 amino acids. Germline V CDR1 and CDR2: LGHDT, YNNKEL (reference sequence).

The CDR3 bases are TGTGCCAGCAGCCATCTAGGAGGGAGACAGGAAGCTTTCTTT. Its translation: CASSHLGGRQEAFF. This chain connects TRBV3-1 (or the pseudogene TRBV3-2) to TRBJ1-1; D may be TRBD1 (5 bases). The V and J ends lost 3 bases and 8 bases respectively, with 16 bases between them. The CDR3 loop spans 14 amino acids. Per germline, CDR1 LGHDT and CDR2 YNNKEL (reference sequence).

The J gene is TRBJ2-5, the V gene TRBV18, with 10 bases aligning to TRBD2. Germline V gene data show CDR1 as KGHSH and CDR2 as LQKENI. This CDR3 comprises 15 residues. The V gene end was trimmed by 1 base and the J gene end by 4 bases; junction bases not matched to a gene: 3. For the CDR3, the DNA is TGTGCCAGCTCACCACAAGCGGGAGGGGGAGAGACCCAGTACTTC. As protein: CASSPQAGGGETQYF.

V and J are TRBV5-1 and TRBJ1-3; 9 bases are a match to TRBD1. V was clipped by 2 bases and J by 0 bases; unmatched bases: 3. This CDR3 is built from 16 residues. Germline V CDR1 and CDR2: SGHRS, YFSETQ. CDR3 bases: TGCGCCAGCAGCTTACAGGGGGCCCACTCTGGAAACACCATATATTTT. Protein product: CASSLQGAHSGNTIYF.

This clone has a single count. The CDR3 nucleotides are TGTGCCAGCAGCCTCTTGGACAGCTCCTACAATGAGCAGTTCTTC. Protein product: CASSLLDSSYNEQFF. This rearrangement joins TRBV5-5 to TRBJ2-1; perhaps TRBD1 as D (6 bases). CDR3 size: 15 residues. In germline, CDR1 is SGHKS, CDR2 YYEKEE (reference sequence). V gave up 4 bases and J gave up 0 bases, with 11 bases separating them.

The chain couples TRBV3-1 (or the pseudogene TRBV3-2) to TRBJ1-1; 7 bases agree with TRBD1. Germline V gene sequence: CDR1 LGHDT, CDR2 YNNKEL (reference sequence). Trimming at V came to 5 bases and at J to 0 bases, leaving 6 bases not matched to a gene. This CDR3 spans 15 amino acids. As DNA, the CDR3 is TGTGCCAGCAGCGAAAAGGACAGGATGAACACTGAAGCTTTCTTT. This sequence encodes CASSEKDRMNTEAFF.

There are a few counts of this clone. The V and J genes are TRBV5-6 and TRBJ2-7, with 12 bases matching TRBD1. The junction had 6 bases not matched to a gene; V was cut back by 4 bases and J by 4 bases. The germline CDR1 and CDR2 sequences are SGHDT and YYEEEE. The CDR3 has 15 residues. The CDR3 nucleotides read TGTGCCAGCAGCATCCGGGACAGGGGGCTGTACGAGCAGTACTTC. Encoded protein: CASSIRDRGLYEQYF.

This CDR3 reads CASSDAVYGYTF. Here the CDR3 DNA reads TGTGCCAGCAGTGATGCGGTTTATGGCTACACCTTC. The chain uses TRBV2 and TRBJ1-2; D unclear. The germline V gene has CDR1 SNHLY and CDR2 FYNNEI. The CDR3 is 12 amino acids. V lost 3 bases and J 5 bases, leaving 7 bases between the germline ends.

With regard to this clone: The same CDR3 arises from other DNA sequences in this sample as well. The rearrangement links TRBV5-1 to TRBJ1-2, with 11 bases lining up with TRBD1. The CDR3 has 14 amino acids. The germline V gene encodes CDR1 SGHRS and CDR2 YFSETQ. V was pared by 5 bases and J by 4 bases, with 4 bases of the junction left unmatched. The CDR3 loop reads CASSGGTGGYGYTF. The CDR3 DNA follows: TGCGCCAGCAGTGGAGGGACAGGGGGCTATGGCTACACCTTC.

This clone has a handful of counts. V and J are TRBV14 and TRBJ1-4, with 8 bases that match TRBD1. The CDR3 runs 16 residues. V lost 0 bases to trimming and J lost 8 bases; unmatched junction nucleotides: 8. The germline gives CDR1 SGHDN, CDR2 FVKESK. The CDR3 nucleotides are TGTGCCAGCAGCCAAGACCAGACAGGGGCTAGGGAAAAACTGTTTTTT. This codes for CASSQDQTGAREKLFF.

This clone was found once. In DNA form, the CDR3 reads TGCGCCAGCAGCCAGCCGTGGACTAGCGGGGACCGAAAGGAAGAGTTCTTC. It encodes CASSQPWTSGDRKEEFF. This chain connects TRBV4-1 to TRBJ2-1; TRBD2 agrees at 12 bases. CDR1 and CDR2 (germline): MGHRA, YSYEKL. The CDR3 contains 17 residues. V dropped 3 bases and J dropped 14; count of bases not matched to a gene: 17.

The CDR3 nucleotides are TGTGCCAGCAGCTCCCAGCGCCCTGACGGGGCCAACGTCCTGACTTTC. It codes for CASSSQRPDGANVLTF. The genes are TRBV13 and TRBJ2-6; no definite D call. V lost 4 bases and J lost 4, with 14 bases in between. This CDR3 is 16 amino acids long. The germline V gene has CDR1 PRHDT and CDR2 FYEKMQ (reference sequence). Using reference TRBV13 and TRBJ2-6 for the parts outside the CDR3, the full variable domain is AAGVIQSPRHLIKEKRETATLKCYPIPRHDTVYWYQQGPGQDPQFLISFYEKMQSDKGSIPDRFSAQQFSDYHSELNMSSLELGDSALYFCASSSQRPDGANVLTFGAGSRLTVL.

The rearrangement joins TRBV11-1 to TRBJ1-4, with D possibly matching TRBD1 (6 bases). CDR1 is SGHAT, CDR2 FQDESV, per germline (reference sequence). V lost 7 bases and J 6 bases, leaving 15 bases between the germline ends. This CDR3 spans 14 amino acids. The CDR3: CASTPGEGDEKLFF. In DNA, the CDR3 is TGTGCCAGCACCCCAGGCGAGGGGGATGAAAAACTGTTTTTT.

The genes are TRBV19 and TRBJ2-3; 11 nucleotides agree with TRBD2. The CDR3 runs 15 residues. After removal of 6 bases from V and 2 bases from J, the junction contained 4 bases not matched to a gene. Germline values: CDR1 LNHDA, CDR2 SQIVND (reference sequence). Here the CDR3 reads CASSPLAGVTDTQYF. In DNA, the CDR3 is TGTGCCAGTAGCCCACTAGCGGGAGTCACAGATACGCAGTATTTT.

The chain is built from TRBV6-1 and TRBJ1-5; D not certain. Trimming pared 3 bases from V and 1 base from J, leaving 10 bases between. The germline gives CDR1 MNHNS, CDR2 SASEGT. The CDR3 sequence is 15 residues long. DNA for the CDR3: TGTGCCAGCAGTGAGCTTTACATGAGCAATCAGCCCCAGCATTTT. Its translation is CASSELYMSNQPQHF.

The chain is built from TRBV3-1 (or the pseudogene TRBV3-2) and TRBJ1-1; D remains unclear. V lost 0 bases, J lost 3 bases, and 5 bases lay in between. The CDR3 totals 13 residues. The V gene's germline CDR1 is LGHDT and CDR2 YNNKEL (reference sequence). The CDR3 DNA reads TGTGCCAGCAGCCAAGATCTACACACTGAAGCTTTCTTT. It encodes CASSQDLHTEAFF.

This clone has just a few counts. This sequence joins TRBV27 and TRBJ2-5; maybe TRBD2 (6 bases). The CDR3 is 16 amino acids. Germline CDR1 MNHEY, CDR2 SMNVEV (reference sequence). V dropped 4 bases and J dropped 2 bases, with 17 bases sitting between them. Here the CDR3 DNA reads TGTGCCAGCAGTTCCCTCAATGGGGGGAGACAAGAGACCCAGTACTTC. Translated, it gives CASSSLNGGRQETQYF.

A few counts support this clone. In nucleotides, the CDR3 is TGCGCCAGCAGCCAAGGGGTACAGGGCAGCCAGCCCCAGCATTTT. Protein sequence: CASSQGVQGSQPQHF. The chain joins TRBV4-1 to TRBJ1-5; perhaps TRBD1 as D (6 bases). The CDR3 has 15 residues. Germline V gives CDR1 MGHRA, CDR2 YSYEKL. The germline V and J ends were trimmed by 1 base and 7 bases, with 14 bases remaining between them.

The chain joins TRBV2 to TRBJ2-1; a weak D match, TRBD2 (6 bases). From germline, CDR1 is SNHLY and CDR2 FYNNEI. The CDR3 has 13 residues. Trimming removed 5 bases at V and 5 bases at J, with 10 bases between. The CDR3 loop is CASSSGLHNEQFF. In DNA, the CDR3 is TGTGCCAGCAGTTCGGGACTCCACAATGAGCAGTTCTTC.

J is TRBJ1-4 and V is TRBV7-6; TRBD1 matches at 9 bases. The junction had 4 bases not matched to a gene; V was cut back by 2 bases and J by 6 bases. CDR1 is SGHVS and CDR2 is FNYEAQ in the germline V gene. The CDR3 contains 15 residues. DNA of the CDR3: TGTGCCAGCAGCTTAAACAGGGGGCGCGATGAAAAACTGTTTTTT. It translates to CASSLNRGRDEKLFF.

The chain is built from TRBV30 and TRBJ2-1, with D hard to call. The germline gives CDR1 GTSNPN, CDR2 SVGIG (reference sequence). The V end lost 2 bases, the J end lost 8 bases, and 19 bases lay between the germline ends. The CDR3 is 15 residues long. The CDR3 DNA sequence: TGTGCCTGGAGTAGAAACCCCGTTGGTCGAGATGAGCAGTTCTTC. Protein sequence: CAWSRNPVGRDEQFF.